The 29 T cell receptor beta chains in this list originate from one sample, sequenced in a study of spatial heterogeneity in lung cancer. Documented time point: sample taken at primary tumor resection. Material for sequencing was whole RNA from tumor, nontumor lung or frozen PBMC, left unsorted. Using its own MiXCR run on the 5' RACE reads, TCRdb lists one record per CDR3 protein. The data contain approximately 40,000 distinct CDR3 sequences, 5.2% of them singletons. Here the sequenced sample was PBMCs, taken at surgery. Receptors were obtained from a female donor with early-stage non-small cell lung cancer.

This clonotype has a handful of counts. This chain uses TRBV2 with TRBJ2-7; no firm D call. CDR1 and CDR2 from the germline V gene are SNHLY and FYNNEI. The CDR3 covers 14 residues. The V and J ends lost 3 bases and 0 bases respectively, with 9 bases between them. CDR3 DNA: TGTGCCAGCAGTGACGGGCTCACCTCCTACGAGCAGTACTTC. This gives the protein CASSDGLTSYEQYF. The full variable domain, in which reference TRBV2 and TRBJ2-7 provide the parts outside the CDR3, is EPEVTQTPSHQVTQMGQEVILRCVPISNHLYFYWYRQILGQKVEFLVSFYNNEISEKSEIFDDQFSVERPDGSNFTLKIRSTKLEDSAMYFCASSDGLTSYEQYFGPGTRLTVT.

This clonotype has more than one count but fewer than ten. One end of the junction fails to match germline, which may point to a read error. This sequence joins TRBV7-9 and TRBJ2-3; D gene unclear. In germline, CDR1 is SEHNR, CDR2 FQNEAQ (reference sequence). CDR3 size: 12 residues. CDR3 sequence reads: CASSSSLDTQYF. CDR3 sequence (DNA): TGTGCCAGCAGCTCTTCCCTGGATACACAGTATTTT.

The sample holds many counts of this clonotype. The gene calls are TRBV11-2 and TRBJ2-1; D ambiguous. Germline V lookup: CDR1 SGHAT, CDR2 FQNNGV. Trimming took off 3 bases at V and 0 bases at J, with 6 bases between the two ends. This CDR3 region has 14 residues. The CDR3 spells CASSFKSSYNEQFF. In nucleotides, the CDR3 is TGTGCCAGCAGCTTCAAGAGCTCCTACAATGAGCAGTTCTTC.

This clonotype was seen ten or more times. V and J are TRBV11-2 and TRBJ2-1; 10 positions agree with TRBD2. Per germline, CDR1 SGHAT and CDR2 FQNNGV. The CDR3 covers 16 residues. V gave up 2 bases and J gave up 6 bases; unmatched junction bases: 7. The CDR3, as DNA: TGTGCCAGCAGCTTAACATTAGCGGGAGGCCTCAATGAGCAGTTCTTC. Amino acid sequence: CASSLTLAGGLNEQFF. Complete variable domain (other parts from reference TRBV11-2 and TRBJ2-1): EAGVAQSPRYKIIEKRQSVAFWCNPISGHATLYWYQQILGQGPKLLIQFQNNGVVDDSQLPKDRFSAERLKGVDSTLKIQPAKLEDSAVYLCASSLTLAGGLNEQFFGPGTRLTVL.

The sample holds many counts of this clonotype. The V call is TRBV7-9, the J call TRBJ2-4, with 8 bases fitting TRBD1. Losses at the gene ends were 7 bases for V and 6 bases for J; bases not matched to a gene: 2. This CDR3 has 12 residues. Looked up from germline, CDR1 is SEHNR and CDR2 is FQNEAQ (reference sequence). The CDR3 DNA follows: TGTGCCAGCATCGGGACAGGAAACATTCAGTACTTC. It codes for CASIGTGNIQYF. Full variable domain (rest looked up from reference TRBV7-9 and TRBJ2-4): DTGVSQNPRHKITKRGQNVTFRCDPISEHNRLYWYRQTLGQGPEFLTYFQNEAQLEKSRLLSDRFSAERPKGSFSTLEIQRTEQGDSAMYLCASIGTGNIQYFGAGTRLSVL.

This clonotype was seen at least ten times. This sequence joins TRBV7-2 and TRBJ2-3; D perhaps matches TRBD2 (5 bases). V was pared by 3 bases and J by 8 bases, with 12 bases between. In germline, CDR1 is SGHTA, CDR2 FQGNSA. CDR3 size: 13 residues. CDR3 DNA: TGTGCCAGCAGCTTTGAGAGAGAGGGTACGCAGTATTTT. Translating gives CASSFEREGTQYF.

This clonotype was detected ten times or more. This chain connects TRBV24-1 to TRBJ2-5; perhaps TRBD1 as D (6 bases). The CDR3 is 14 residues long. The germline CDR1 and CDR2 sequences are KGHDR and SFDVKD. The V gene lost 4 bases and the J gene lost 3 bases, with 11 bases spanning the gap. The CDR3 nucleotides are TGTGCCACCAGTGAGGGGGACATGAAAGAGACCCAGTACTTC. This gives the protein CATSEGDMKETQYF.

Ten or more counts support this clonotype. The chain recombines TRBV5-1 with TRBJ1-5, with D hard to call. V was trimmed by 4 bases and J by 9 bases, leaving 20 bases between them. CDR3 size: 15 residues. Germline CDR1 reads SGHRS; CDR2 reads YFSETQ. Here the CDR3 DNA reads TGCGCCAGCAGCGCCGGGCCGGAGGGTACATTGCCCCAGCATTTT. It specifies CASSAGPEGTLPQHF.

This clonotype occurred many times. The chain combines TRBV7-2 with TRBJ2-6; D is perhaps TRBD2 (7 bases). This CDR3 has 16 amino acids. The germline V gene has CDR1 SGHTA and CDR2 FQGNSA. With 2 bases removed from V and 4 bases from J, the gap between germline ends came to 12 bases. CDR3 sequence reads: CASSLTGGNGANVLTF. Written as DNA, the CDR3 is TGTGCCAGCAGCTTAACGGGGGGCAACGGGGCCAACGTCCTGACTTTC. Supplemented by reference TRBV7-2 and TRBJ2-6, the full variable domain reads GAGVSQSPSNKVTEKGKDVELRCDPISGHTALYWYRQSLGQGLEFLIYFQGNSAPDKSGLPSDRFSAERTGGSVSTLTIQRTQQEDSAVYLCASSLTGGNGANVLTFGAGSRLTVL.

This clonotype occurred many times. CDR3 sequence reads: CASPLRQGARNTIYF. CDR3 coding DNA: TGTGCCAGCCCGCTGCGACAGGGGGCGAGAAACACCATATATTTT. The chain links TRBV27 to TRBJ1-3; 10 bases are shared with TRBD1. Germline assignment: CDR1 MNHEY and CDR2 SMNVEV (reference sequence). CDR3 length: 15 amino acids. The trim removed 8 bases at V and 5 bases at J, leaving 9 bases unmatched.

This clonotype was counted only a few times. The CDR3 coding sequence is TGTGCCAGCGGGATCAGGGGGAGGTCTGGGGCCAACGTCCTGACTTTC. Protein: CASGIRGRSGANVLTF. The chain has TRBV27 and TRBJ2-6; TRBD1 is a possible D gene (7 bases). The CDR3 is 16 residues long. Trimming left V 8 bases short and J 1 base short, with 15 bases between. Germline loops: CDR1 MNHEY, CDR2 SMNVEV (reference sequence).

This clonotype appeared many times. The chain links TRBV15 to TRBJ2-4; 11 positions match TRBD2. The germline gives CDR1 LNHNV, CDR2 YYDKDF (reference sequence). There are 15 residues in the CDR3. V dropped 3 bases and J dropped 5; count of bases not matched to a gene: 3. For the CDR3, the DNA is TGTGCCACCAGCAGGTTAGCGGGGGGGGAAAACATTCAGTACTTC. It codes for CATSRLAGGENIQYF.

This clonotype appeared many times. At one boundary the junction diverges from the germline segment, which might be a read error. This sequence joins TRBV6-5 and TRBJ1-4; D is unresolved. The CDR3 runs 13 residues. In germline, CDR1 is MNHEY, CDR2 SVGAGI. Here the CDR3 reads CASSPAGVSKLIF. In DNA form, the CDR3 reads TGTGCCAGCAGCCCCGCCGGGGTATCTAAATTGATTTTT.

V usage is TRBV18 and J usage is TRBJ2-1; D tentatively reads TRBD1 or TRBD2 (5 bases each). V lost 6 bases to trimming and J lost 16 bases, with 16 bases between them. The CDR3 runs 11 residues. Per germline, CDR1 KGHSH and CDR2 LQKENI. The DNA of the CDR3 is TGTGCCAGCTCGTCCGGGACGGACTTTTTCTTC. Its translation: CASSSGTDFFF.

This clonotype was recorded many times. The chain combines TRBV2 with TRBJ2-3, with D perhaps given as TRBD1 or TRBD2 (5 bases each). The CDR3 is 16 residues long. The V end lost 3 bases, the J end lost 4 bases, and 17 bases lay between the germline ends. The germline CDR1 and CDR2 sequences are SNHLY and FYNNEI. The CDR3 DNA follows: TGTGCCAGCAGTGATATAATGAGGGGAATGGCAGATACGCAGTATTTT. Amino acid sequence: CASSDIMRGMADTQYF.

In its sample, this clonotype was seen many times. The V and J genes are TRBV5-4 and TRBJ2-3; D unresolved. Trimming removed 1 base at V and 3 bases at J, with 3 bases between. Looked up from germline, CDR1 is SGHNT and CDR2 is YYREEE (reference sequence). This CDR3 has 12 residues. CDR3 loop: CASSLQTDTQYF. CDR3 DNA: TGTGCCAGCAGCTTGCAAACAGATACGCAGTATTTT.

This clonotype was observed many times. This chain joins TRBV7-2 and TRBJ2-1; TRBD2 agrees at 8 bases. Germline values: CDR1 SGHTA, CDR2 FQGNSA. The V and J ends lost 1 base and 7 bases, in that order; junction bases with no gene match: 12. There are 17 residues in the CDR3. CDR3 DNA: TGTGCCAGCAGCTTAGGGTGGACTAGCCGCCGAGGGAATGAGCAGTTCTTC. It is translated as CASSLGWTSRRGNEQFF.

This clonotype appeared a few times. The chain combines TRBV29-1 with TRBJ2-5; unclear D gene. The germline V gene has CDR1 SQVTM and CDR2 ANQGSEA. V dropped 7 bases and J dropped 5 bases, with 8 bases sitting between them. This CDR3 contains 10 residues. The CDR3 bases are TGCAGCGGCGAGCTCGAGACCCAGTACTTC. This gives the protein CSGELETQYF.

In its sample, this clonotype was seen many times. The rearrangement uses TRBV6-5 and TRBJ1-2; D ambiguous. Germline lookup yields CDR1 MNHEY and CDR2 SVGAGI. V shed 6 bases and J shed 4 bases, with 12 bases lying between them. The CDR3 length is 13 residues. The CDR3 loop reads CASRTSLTYGYTF. The CDR3 bases are TGTGCCAGCAGAACGAGTCTCACCTATGGCTACACCTTC.

This clonotype was recorded many times. This sequence joins TRBV28 and TRBJ1-2, with D unresolved. Germline loops: CDR1 MDHEN, CDR2 SYDVKM. The germline V and J ends were trimmed by 4 bases and 4 bases, with 19 bases remaining between them. The CDR3 has 16 residues. CDR3 nucleotides: TGTGCCAGCAGTTCCCAACTCGGACGGCCGGGCTATGGCTACACCTTC. This codes for CASSSQLGRPGYGYTF.

This clonotype showed up many times. The chain carries TRBV2 and TRBJ2-3; D remains unclear. CDR3 size: 13 residues. Between the trimmed V and J ends, which lost 5 bases and 3 bases, there was a span of 9 bases. Germline V lookup: CDR1 SNHLY, CDR2 FYNNEI. The CDR3 region is CASSYDSTDTQYF. The CDR3 DNA follows: TGTGCCAGCAGTTACGACTCTACAGATACGCAGTATTTT. Full variable domain (missing parts from reference TRBV2 and TRBJ2-3): EPEVTQTPSHQVTQMGQEVILRCVPISNHLYFYWYRQILGQKVEFLVSFYNNEISEKSEIFDDQFSVERPDGSNFTLKIRSTKLEDSAMYFCASSYDSTDTQYFGPGTRLTVL.

Many counts were recorded for this clonotype. The chain recombines TRBV6-1 with TRBJ2-1; 7 positions match TRBD1. V gave up 11 bases and J gave up 5 bases; unmatched junction bases: 18. Germline lookup yields CDR1 MNHNS and CDR2 SASEGT. The CDR3 contains 16 residues. The CDR3 coding sequence is TGTGCCGGCCACAGATGGGGGACAGTCTCGCACAATGAGCAGTTCTTC. Protein sequence: CAGHRWGTVSHNEQFF.

The J gene is TRBJ1-5, the V gene TRBV12-3 or TRBV12-4; tentative D call: TRBD1 (6 bases). CDR3 size: 14 residues. Trimming left V 5 bases short and J 3 bases short, with 11 bases between. CDR3 in amino acids: CASSQTGFNQPQHF. Written as DNA, the CDR3 is TGTGCCAGCAGTCAAACAGGGTTCAATCAGCCCCAGCATTTT.

J is TRBJ2-2 and V is TRBV11-1, with D tentatively TRBD1 (5 bases). CDR3 length: 14 amino acids. Germline V gene lookup returns CDR1 SGHAT and CDR2 FQDESV (reference sequence). With 5 bases removed from V and 1 base from J, the gap between germline ends came to 8 bases. CDR3 sequence: CASSPRENTGELFF. The DNA for the CDR3 is TGTGCCAGCAGCCCCAGGGAGAACACCGGGGAGCTGTTTTTT.

This clonotype was detected ten times or more. The chain recombines TRBV4-1 with TRBJ2-7, with D possibly TRBD2 on 6 matching bases. The germline gives CDR1 MGHRA, CDR2 YSYEKL. The CDR3 has 15 residues. Trimming pared 5 bases from V and 0 bases from J, leaving 14 bases between. The CDR3 region is CASSYLADSSYEQYF. DNA of the CDR3: TGCGCCAGCAGCTATTTAGCGGATTCCTCCTACGAGCAGTACTTC.

This clonotype was counted ten times or more. The chain joins TRBV12-3 or TRBV12-4 to TRBJ1-2; TRBD1 is a possible D gene (6 bases). V was shortened by 4 bases and J by 4 bases, with 22 bases between the two germline ends. This CDR3 has 17 residues. The CDR3 nucleotides read TGTGCCAGCAGTTCCCTGACAGGTCGAATAGTTCCCTATGGCTACACCTTC. It encodes CASSSLTGRIVPYGYTF.

This clonotype has at least ten counts. The CDR3 region is CSAQILGRTYEQYF. The DNA for the CDR3 is TGCAGTGCTCAGATCCTAGGCAGGACCTACGAGCAGTACTTC. The chain is built from TRBV20-1 and TRBJ2-7; no clear D. In germline, CDR1 is DFQATT, CDR2 SNEGSKA (reference sequence). Trimming removed 5 bases from V and 2 bases from J, with 16 bases in between. The CDR3 is made up of 14 amino acids.

This clonotype was detected ten times or more. The CDR3 here is CATSRVQGASYEQYF. In DNA form, the CDR3 reads TGTGCCACCAGCAGAGTCCAGGGGGCCTCGTACGAGCAGTACTTC. The chain links TRBV15 to TRBJ2-7; TRBD1 matches at 8 bases. The CDR3 has 15 amino acids. CDR1 LNHNV and CDR2 YYDKDF come from the germline V gene (reference sequence). Unmatched junction bases numbered 6, after V lost 1 base and J lost 4 bases.

This clonotype occurred many times. The gene calls are TRBV10-3 and TRBJ1-2; D is undetermined. V dropped 2 bases and J dropped 4 bases, with 8 bases sitting between them. The CDR3 contains 13 residues. Germline V gives CDR1 ENHRY, CDR2 SYGVKD. The DNA of the CDR3 is TGTGCCATCAGTGAGGGAGACTTCTATGGCTACACCTTC. It encodes CAISEGDFYGYTF.